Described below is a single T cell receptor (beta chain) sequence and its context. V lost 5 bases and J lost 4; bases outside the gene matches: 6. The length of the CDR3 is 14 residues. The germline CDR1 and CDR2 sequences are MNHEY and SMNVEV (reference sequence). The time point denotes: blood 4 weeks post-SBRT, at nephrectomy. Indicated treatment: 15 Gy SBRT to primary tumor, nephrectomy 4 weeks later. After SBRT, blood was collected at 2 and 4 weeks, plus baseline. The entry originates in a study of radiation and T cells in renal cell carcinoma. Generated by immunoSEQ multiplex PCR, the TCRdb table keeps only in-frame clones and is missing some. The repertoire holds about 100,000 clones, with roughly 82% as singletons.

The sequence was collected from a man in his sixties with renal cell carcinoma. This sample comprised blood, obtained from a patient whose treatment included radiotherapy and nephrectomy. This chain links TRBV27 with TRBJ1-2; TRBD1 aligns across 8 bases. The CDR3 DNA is TGTGCCAGCAGTCCTCGGACAGGGTTCTATGGCTACACCTTC. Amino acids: CASSPRTGFYGYTF.